These 8 T cell receptor beta chains were all obtained from the same sample, sequenced in a study of blood T cell repertoires in COVID-19. The protocol was immunoSEQ multiplex PCR, while the TCRdb copy is restricted to in-frame clones and leaves out a portion. The sample has fewer than 350,000 clones, 70% to 90% seen once. Sequencing used PBMCs or T cells enriched from blood (not recorded which). The receptors here all came from a man younger than 40 who had recovered from COVID-19.

This chain uses TRBV19 with TRBJ1-6; TRBD1 matches at 9 bases. J was trimmed by 7 bases and V by 6 bases; bases with no gene match: 10. Germline CDR1 reads LNHDA; CDR2 reads SQIVND (reference sequence). The CDR3 loop spans 16 amino acids. The CDR3, as DNA: TGTGCCAGTAGAGAAGGGACAGGGTCGTGGAATTCACCCCTCCACTTT. As protein: CASREGTGSWNSPLHF.

The chain combines TRBV27 with TRBJ2-1; 9 bases fit TRBD2. Germline CDR1 and CDR2: MNHEY and SMNVEV (reference sequence). This CDR3 comprises 15 residues. The ends lost 2 bases at V and 6 bases at J; junction bases unmatched: 5. The CDR3 DNA reads TGTGCCAGCAGTTTAGAAGCGGGGGGCCCCAATGAGCAGTTCTTC. It specifies CASSLEAGGPNEQFF.

The chain combines TRBV4-3 with TRBJ2-1; TRBD2 agrees at 14 bases. The V segment lost 1 base and the J segment 9 bases; nucleotides outside the gene matches: 8. CDR1 LGHNA and CDR2 YSLEER come from the germline V gene. The CDR3 length is 17 residues. The CDR3 is CASSQGSGTSGGAEQFF. CDR3 DNA: TGCGCCAGCAGCCAAGGGTCCGGGACTAGCGGGGGAGCTGAGCAGTTCTTC.

This rearrangement joins TRBV6-5 to TRBJ2-3; D perhaps matches TRBD2 (7 bases). This CDR3 is built from 15 residues. Germline values: CDR1 MNHEY, CDR2 SVGAGI. Deletions cut 2 bases from V and 8 bases from J, with 17 bases between. CDR3 in amino acids: CASSYSGARGGTQYF. The CDR3 DNA reads as TGTGCCAGCAGTTACAGCGGGGCGAGGGGGGGTACGCAGTATTTT.

The V call is TRBV4-3, the J call TRBJ1-2, with D tentatively TRBD1 (5 bases). Germline V CDR1 and CDR2: LGHNA, YSLEER. The V end was cut by 4 bases, the J end by 2 bases, with 8 bases between. This CDR3 spans 13 amino acids. This CDR3 reads CASSPRQNYGYTF. In nucleotides, the CDR3 is TGCGCCAGCAGCCCTCGACAGAACTATGGCTACACCTTC.

The gene calls are TRBV5-1 and TRBJ1-3; the D gene is possibly TRBD1 (6 bases). The CDR3 spans 16 residues. Trimming cost V 3 bases and J 1 base, with 14 bases left between them. CDR1 and CDR2 from the germline V gene are SGHRS and YFSETQ. For the CDR3, the DNA is TGCGCCAGCAGCTACGGGGGGGGCGCTTCTGGAAACACCATATATTTT. Its protein product is CASSYGGGASGNTIYF.

The CDR3: CASSASTGGRGGAFF. In DNA, the CDR3 is TGTGCCAGCAGCGCATCGACAGGGGGCCGGGGTGGAGCTTTCTTT. The chain joins TRBV11-2 to TRBJ1-1; 10 nucleotides match TRBD1. The CDR3 consists of 15 residues. J was trimmed by 10 bases and V by 5 bases; bases with no gene match: 13. Germline CDR1 reads SGHAT; CDR2 reads FQNNGV.

The chain couples TRBV9 to TRBJ1-4, with TRBD1 matching 7 bases. V shed 7 bases and J 4 bases; nucleotides not matched to a gene: 10. The CDR3 totals 15 residues. Germline assignment: CDR1 SGDLS and CDR2 YYNGEE. In DNA, the CDR3 is TGTGCCAGCGGAGGGGGCCTAGCCGTTAATGAAAAACTGTTTTTT. Protein sequence: CASGGGLAVNEKLFF.